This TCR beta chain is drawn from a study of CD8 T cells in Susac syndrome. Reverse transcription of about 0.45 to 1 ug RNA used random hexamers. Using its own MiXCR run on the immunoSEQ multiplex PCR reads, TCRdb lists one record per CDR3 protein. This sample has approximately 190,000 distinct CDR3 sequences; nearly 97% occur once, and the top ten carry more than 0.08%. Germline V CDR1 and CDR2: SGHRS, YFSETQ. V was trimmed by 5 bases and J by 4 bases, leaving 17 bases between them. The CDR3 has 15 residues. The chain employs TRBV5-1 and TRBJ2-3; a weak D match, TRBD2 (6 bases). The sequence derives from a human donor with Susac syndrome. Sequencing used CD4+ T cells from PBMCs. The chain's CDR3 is CASSLTGGAPDTQYF. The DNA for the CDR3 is TGCGCCAGCAGTTTAACCGGAGGGGCCCCAGATACGCAGTATTTT. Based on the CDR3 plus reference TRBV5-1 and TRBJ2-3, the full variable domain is KAGVTQTPRYLIKTRGQQVTLSCSPISGHRSVSWYQQTPGQGLQFLFEYFSETQRNKGNFPGRFSGRQFSNSRSEMNVSTLELGDSALYLCASSLTGGAPDTQYFGPGTRLTVL.